This T cell receptor (beta chain) comes out of a study of CD8 T cells in ankylosing spondylitis. The V gene's germline CDR1 is DFQATT and CDR2 SNEGSKA (reference sequence). Losses at the gene ends were 3 bases for V and 2 bases for J; bases not matched to a gene: 8. This CDR3 region has 16 residues. This clonotype was detected only a few times. Its antigen is as yet unknown. Findings and limits, study-wide: Earlier literature documents some of the motif variants in reactive arthritis synovial fluid and blood. Reportedly, matched ankylosing spondylitis synovial fluid was significantly enriched for disease-linked clones. Blood of patients with ankylosing spondylitis appeared to be characterized by a TCR beta motif of about 8 highly homologous variants.

Quantitative molecular-barcoded 5'-RACE generated the TCR beta libraries. TCRdb re-called the 5' RACE reads with MiXCR, one entry per CDR3 protein. The data contain fewer than 500,000 distinct CDR3 sequences, around 22% of them singletons. Material for sequencing was blood, either unsorted or a sorted T cell fraction (not recorded which). This clonotype was sampled from a male donor with ankylosing spondylitis. The genes are TRBV20-1 and TRBJ2-3; 10 nucleotides match TRBD2. The CDR3 DNA sequence: TGCAGTGCTAGTCCCCTAGCGGGGGCCCTCACAGATACGCAGTATTTT. The encoded protein is CSASPLAGALTDTQYF.